A selection of T cell receptor beta chains follows, all from one sample in a study of response to subunit inactivated influenza vaccine. In TCRdb, the RT-PCR reads were re-called with MiXCR into one record per CDR3 protein. The data contain hundreds of thousands of distinct CDR3 sequences, approximately 14% of them singletons. Sequencing used PBMCs from blood, obtained less than 15 days before vaccination. Source of these receptors: a man aged 45-60 years who received an inactivated influenza vaccine. Both conserved end residues are part of each CDR3. The D gene is left open where the match is weak. The size field is filled for only some rows; it gives once, few, many or a size class.

d_gene: .
v_gene: TRBV19
abundance: .
j_gene: TRBJ1-2
CDR3nt: TGTGCCAGTAGTGCCCGTCGGACAGACTATGGCTACACCTTC
CDR3aa: CASSARRTDYGYTF

d_gene: .
v_gene: TRBV7-8
abundance: .
j_gene: TRBJ2-3
CDR3nt: TGTGCCAGCAGCCCACTCGGGAGCACAGATACGCAGTATTTT
CDR3aa: CASSPLGSTDTQYF

d_gene: .
v_gene: TRBV20-1
abundance: few
j_gene: TRBJ1-2
CDR3nt: TGCAGTGTAAGGGGGATGGACTATGGCTACACCTTC
CDR3aa: CSVRGMDYGYTF

d_gene: .
v_gene: TRBV9
abundance: few
j_gene: TRBJ2-2
CDR3nt: TGTGCCAGCAGCACCGTGGGGGTGCATATGGGCGACGCCGGGGAGCTGTTTTTT
CDR3aa: CASSTVGVHMGDAGELFF

d_gene: .
v_gene: TRBV12-3/TRBV12-4
abundance: .
j_gene: TRBJ1-6
CDR3nt: TGTGCCAGCAGTTGGAGAAATTCACCCCTCCACTTT
CDR3aa: CASSWRNSPLHF

d_gene: .
v_gene: TRBV20-1
abundance: many
j_gene: TRBJ2-1
CDR3nt: TGCAGTGCTAGTAAGCCTGTTGGGGATGAGCAGTTCTTC
CDR3aa: CSASKPVGDEQFF

d_gene: .
v_gene: TRBV7-2
abundance: many
j_gene: TRBJ2-2
CDR3nt: TGTGCCAGCAGCTTAGTGGCTGGAACCGGGGAGCTGTTTTTT
CDR3aa: CASSLVAGTGELFF

d_gene: TRBD2
v_gene: TRBV12-3/TRBV12-4
abundance: .
j_gene: TRBJ2-1
CDR3nt: TGTGCCAGCACCGTAGCGGGGAGCTCCTACAATGAGCAGTTCTTC
CDR3aa: CASTVAGSSYNEQFF

d_gene: TRBD2
v_gene: TRBV7-9
abundance: .
j_gene: TRBJ2-3
CDR3nt: TGTGCCAGAAAGGCGAATCTAGCGGGAGGGGCAGATACGCAGTATTTT
CDR3aa: CARKANLAGGADTQYF

d_gene: .
v_gene: TRBV7-8
abundance: few
j_gene: TRBJ1-6
CDR3nt: TGTGCCAGCAGCTTTTCCGGCAAAGGTTCACCCCTCCACTTT
CDR3aa: CASSFSGKGSPLHF

d_gene: .
v_gene: TRBV4-2
abundance: .
j_gene: TRBJ2-2
CDR3nt: TGTGCCAGCAGCCTCAATAGGCGGACCGGGGAGCTGTTTTTT
CDR3aa: CASSLNRRTGELFF

d_gene: .
v_gene: TRBV7-2
abundance: few
j_gene: TRBJ2-3
CDR3nt: TGTGCCAGCAGCTTCGCGGGTTTCACAGATACGCAGTATTTT
CDR3aa: CASSFAGFTDTQYF

d_gene: .
v_gene: TRBV6-2/TRBV6-3
abundance: .
j_gene: TRBJ2-7
CDR3nt: TGTGCCAGCAGTTGGGGGCTCTTGTCCTACGAGCAGTACTTC
CDR3aa: CASSWGLLSYEQYF

d_gene: .
v_gene: TRBV7-2
abundance: many
j_gene: TRBJ2-7
CDR3nt: TGTGCCAGCAGCTTAGCGCGTTGGCAGGTGGGAATTTTC
CDR3aa: CASSLARWQVGIF

d_gene: TRBD2
v_gene: TRBV6-1
abundance: many
j_gene: TRBJ2-5
CDR3nt: TGTGCCAGCAGTCCAATAGCGGGGGGGATAGAGACCCAGTACTTC
CDR3aa: CASSPIAGGIETQYF

d_gene: .
v_gene: TRBV20-1
abundance: few
j_gene: TRBJ2-4
CDR3nt: TGCAGTGCTAGAGAGGGCGGAACCAAAAACATTCAGTACTTC
CDR3aa: CSAREGGTKNIQYF

d_gene: .
v_gene: TRBV15
abundance: .
j_gene: TRBJ2-1
CDR3nt: TGTGCCACCAGGTTACAGGGAGGTGAGCAGTTCTTC
CDR3aa: CATRLQGGEQFF

d_gene: .
v_gene: TRBV30
abundance: .
j_gene: TRBJ1-2
CDR3nt: TGTGCCTGGAGCAGGACAACCAAACCTTACTATGGCTACACCTTC
CDR3aa: CAWSRTTKPYYGYTF

d_gene: .
v_gene: TRBV6-5
abundance: .
j_gene: TRBJ1-2
CDR3nt: TGTGCCAGCAGTTACTCGGGGGTGGACTATGGCTACACCTTC
CDR3aa: CASSYSGVDYGYTF

d_gene: TRBD2
v_gene: TRBV7-2
abundance: many
j_gene: TRBJ2-3
CDR3nt: TGTGCCAGCAGCCTAGCGGGCCTCACAGATACGCAGTATTTT
CDR3aa: CASSLAGLTDTQYF

d_gene: TRBD2
v_gene: TRBV5-1
abundance: few
j_gene: TRBJ2-3
CDR3nt: TGCGCCAGCAGCCCCCTCATGCGGGAGAACACAGATACGCAGTATTTT
CDR3aa: CASSPLMRENTDTQYF

d_gene: .
v_gene: TRBV12-3/TRBV12-4
abundance: few
j_gene: TRBJ1-1
CDR3nt: TGTGCCAGCAGTTTAGTGGGCAGGGAAACTGAAGCTTTCTTT
CDR3aa: CASSLVGRETEAFF

d_gene: TRBD1
v_gene: TRBV15
abundance: few
j_gene: TRBJ2-6
CDR3nt: TGTGCCACCAAGGACAGGATCTCTGGGGCCAACGTCCTGACTTTC
CDR3aa: CATKDRISGANVLTF

d_gene: .
v_gene: TRBV25-1
abundance: .
j_gene: TRBJ2-1
CDR3nt: TGTGCCAGCAGCCCTCCCGGACAGAGCCGCGCCGGTAGGTTCTTC
CDR3aa: CASSPPGQSRAGRFF

d_gene: .
v_gene: TRBV5-1
abundance: few
j_gene: TRBJ1-5
CDR3nt: TGCGCCAGCAGTCCTAGACCGGCAGGGGCCAACAATCAGCCCCAGCATTTT
CDR3aa: CASSPRPAGANNQPQHF

d_gene: .
v_gene: TRBV7-3
abundance: few
j_gene: TRBJ1-1
CDR3nt: TGTGCCAGCAGCTTAAGTGGTATAGGAGCTGAAGCTTTCTTT
CDR3aa: CASSLSGIGAEAFF

d_gene: .
v_gene: TRBV5-1
abundance: many
j_gene: TRBJ2-3
CDR3nt: TGCGCCAGCAGCTTGGCCGGGGCAGATACGCAGTATTTT
CDR3aa: CASSLAGADTQYF

d_gene: .
v_gene: TRBV29-1
abundance: .
j_gene: TRBJ2-5
CDR3nt: TGCAGCGTTCAGCCCCGGCTAGCTCAAGAGACCCAGTACTTC
CDR3aa: CSVQPRLAQETQYF

d_gene: TRBD1
v_gene: TRBV5-5
abundance: .
j_gene: TRBJ2-2
CDR3nt: TGTGCCAGCAGCTGGGGACAGTTAAACACCGGGGAGCTGTTTTTT
CDR3aa: CASSWGQLNTGELFF

d_gene: .
v_gene: TRBV12-3/TRBV12-4
abundance: .
j_gene: TRBJ1-2
CDR3nt: TGTGCCAGCAGTTTCGACAGTTCTAACTATGGCTACACCTTC
CDR3aa: CASSFDSSNYGYTF

d_gene: TRBD1
v_gene: TRBV7-8
abundance: .
j_gene: TRBJ1-2
CDR3nt: TGTGCCAGCAGCTCAGCCGACAGGGGATTGGGAGGAGGCTACACCTTC
CDR3aa: CASSSADRGLGGGYTF

d_gene: .
v_gene: TRBV21-1
abundance: many
j_gene: TRBJ2-5
CDR3nt: TGTGCCAGCAGCAAAGGAAAAAGACTAGCGGGAGCTGAACAAGAGACCCAGTACTTC
CDR3aa: CASSKGKRLAGAEQETQYF

d_gene: TRBD2
v_gene: TRBV20-1
abundance: .
j_gene: TRBJ2-3
CDR3nt: TGCAGTGCAACGCTACCCTTGGGACTAGCGGGGGGGCTTAGCACAGATACGCAGTATTTT
CDR3aa: CSATLPLGLAGGLSTDTQYF

d_gene: .
v_gene: TRBV7-9
abundance: many
j_gene: TRBJ2-5
CDR3nt: TGTGCCAGCAGCTTTGGTCGGGGGCGGTCGCAAGAGACCCAGTACTTC
CDR3aa: CASSFGRGRSQETQYF

d_gene: .
v_gene: TRBV12-3/TRBV12-4
abundance: .
j_gene: TRBJ2-7
CDR3nt: TGTGCCAGCAGTGGGAAGGAGCAGCACTTC
CDR3aa: CASSGKEQHF

d_gene: .
v_gene: TRBV7-9
abundance: .
j_gene: TRBJ2-1
CDR3nt: TGTGCCAGCAGCTTAGGTGATGCCGTTGGTGTTGAGCAGTTCTTC
CDR3aa: CASSLGDAVGVEQFF

d_gene: .
v_gene: TRBV12-3/TRBV12-4
abundance: few
j_gene: TRBJ2-1
CDR3nt: TGTGCCAGCAGTTTAGGCCACGGGGCCTACAATGAGCAGTTCTTC
CDR3aa: CASSLGHGAYNEQFF

d_gene: TRBD1
v_gene: TRBV2
abundance: .
j_gene: TRBJ2-2
CDR3nt: TGTGCCAGCAGCCAGAGGGCCCCGGGACAGGGGGCCGGGGAGCTGTTTTTT
CDR3aa: CASSQRAPGQGAGELFF

d_gene: .
v_gene: TRBV4-1
abundance: many
j_gene: TRBJ2-7
CDR3nt: TGCGCCAGCAGCCAATTTAGGGGGAGTGGCAACGAGCAGTACTTC
CDR3aa: CASSQFRGSGNEQYF

d_gene: .
v_gene: TRBV7-9
abundance: few
j_gene: TRBJ2-2
CDR3nt: TGTGCCAGCAGCTTAAGCCAGGGAAGGTCCACCGGGGAGCTGTTTTTT
CDR3aa: CASSLSQGRSTGELFF

d_gene: TRBD2
v_gene: TRBV6-4
abundance: few
j_gene: TRBJ2-5
CDR3nt: TGTGCCAGCAGCCCTTTCGCGGGAGGGGAGACCCAGTACTTC
CDR3aa: CASSPFAGGETQYF

d_gene: .
v_gene: TRBV19
abundance: once
j_gene: TRBJ2-1
CDR3nt: TGTGCCAGTAGGCGGACGAGGGGTGGTGAGCAGTTCTTC
CDR3aa: CASRRTRGGEQFF

d_gene: TRBD1
v_gene: TRBV4-3
abundance: once
j_gene: TRBJ2-1
CDR3nt: TGCACCAGCAGCCACCCCGGGGACAGGGTCGATGAGCAGTTCTTC
CDR3aa: CTSSHPGDRVDEQFF

d_gene: TRBD1
v_gene: TRBV10-3
abundance: .
j_gene: TRBJ2-1
CDR3nt: TGTGCCATCAGTGAGTCGAAGGGGCAGGGGGCAAGTAGGGATGAGCAGTTCTTC
CDR3aa: CAISESKGQGASRDEQFF

d_gene: .
v_gene: TRBV15
abundance: few
j_gene: TRBJ2-1
CDR3nt: TGTGCCACCAGTTTAAGCTACGGGGGCCCCCAGAGGAACAATGAGCAGTTCTTC
CDR3aa: CATSLSYGGPQRNNEQFF